Listed below are T cell receptor beta chains from one sample, sequenced in a study of T cell repertoires in cytomegalovirus infection. One entry per CDR3 protein results from TCRdb running MiXCR on the reads. The sample includes 350,000 to 400,000 distinct CDR3 sequences, about 35% seen only once; the top ten take roughly 14%. Their recognized antigens are unknown. The sequencing here drew on cultured PBMCs, taken from culture after CMV antigen stimulation. Receptors originate from a human donor in good health (CMV status not recorded). Some clones in this sample may be carry-over from other donors' samples. CDR3s include the opening cysteine and the closing phenylalanine or tryptophan. The D gene is left open where the match is weak. Clone size is given for some rows only: seen once, a few or many times, or a class if the clone is expanded.

j_call | clone_size | v_call | d_call | cdr3_nt | cdr3_aa
TRBJ1-3 | few | TRBV15 | . | TGTGCCACCAGCAGAGGCGGCTCTGGAAACACCATATATTTT | CATSRGGSGNTIYF
TRBJ2-7 | . | TRBV5-6 | . | TGTGCCAGCAGCATGTACAACGAGCAGTACTTC | CASSMYNEQYF
TRBJ2-3 | . | TRBV7-3 | TRBD1 | TGTGCCAGCAGCTCGACAGGGTACACAGATACGCAGTATTTT | CASSSTGYTDTQYF
TRBJ2-1 | few | TRBV7-2 | . | TGTGCCAGCAGCTTAGGACGGGTGGGAAATGAGCAGTTCTTC | CASSLGRVGNEQFF
TRBJ2-1 | . | TRBV7-2 | . | TGTGCCAGCAGCTTATTGTACAATGAGCAGTTCTTC | CASSLLYNEQFF
TRBJ2-1 | . | TRBV20-1 | . | TGCAGTGCTAGAGGGCAATATTACAATGAGCAGTTCTTC | CSARGQYYNEQFF
TRBJ2-5 | . | TRBV6-4 | TRBD2 | TGTGCCAGCAGTACCCTAGCGGGAGTGGCTGGGACCCAGTACTTC | CASSTLAGVAGTQYF
TRBJ1-1 | . | TRBV4-1 | TRBD1 | TGCGCCAGCAGCCAGAGACAGGGGGGGACGGACACTGAAGCTTTCTTT | CASSQRQGGTDTEAFF
TRBJ1-2 | few | TRBV7-6 | . | TGTGCCAGCAGCTTACAGCGAGAGGGCTACACCTTC | CASSLQREGYTF
TRBJ1-1 | once | TRBV6-2/TRBV6-3 | . | TGTGCCAGCAGTTACCGAGACAGGTCGAACACTGAAGCTTTCTTT | CASSYRDRSNTEAFF
TRBJ2-3 | . | TRBV12-5 | TRBD1 | TGTGCTAGTGGTTTGGTTGGGTTGGACAGGCGCACAGATACGCAGTATTTT | CASGLVGLDRRTDTQYF
TRBJ1-2 | . | TRBV7-4 | TRBD1 | TGTGCCAGCAGTTTCACCGGGACAGGGGGTGGAGGCTACACCTTC | CASSFTGTGGGGYTF
TRBJ2-1 | few | TRBV12-3/TRBV12-4 | . | TGTGCCTCCGCCCGCACATTCGCCGATGAGCAGTTCTTC | CASARTFADEQFF
TRBJ1-6 | few | TRBV4-1 | . | TGCGCCAGCAGCCAAGGCGGTCCCGGGGTGGTGCCCCTCCACTTT | CASSQGGPGVVPLHF
TRBJ1-2 | few | TRBV7-9 | . | TGTGCCAGCAGCTTGGACAGCCGTGGCTACACCTTC | CASSLDSRGYTF
TRBJ2-5 | . | TRBV6-1 | . | TGTGCCAGCAGTTTCTTCTTAGAACAAGAGACCCAGTACTTC | CASSFFLEQETQYF
TRBJ2-3 | . | TRBV30 | . | TGTGCCTGGAATACACGGCGGAGGGGTCCGAGCACAGATACGCAGTATTTT | CAWNTRRRGPSTDTQYF
TRBJ1-3 | . | TRBV6-5 | . | TGTGCCAGCAGTTACTCGACCGATTTTGGAAACACCATATATTTT | CASSYSTDFGNTIYF
TRBJ2-1 | . | TRBV15 | . | TGTGCCACCAGCAGAGAGGCACAGAGCTACTACAATGAGCAGTTCTTC | CATSREAQSYYNEQFF
TRBJ2-1 | medium-sized | TRBV7-2 | TRBD2 | TGTGCCAGCAGCTTAACGCCTAGCGGGAGAACGCAGTTCTTC | CASSLTPSGRTQFF
TRBJ2-1 | . | TRBV6-6 | TRBD1 | TGTGCCAGCAGTTACACCCGGACAGGGCGCTACAATGAGCAGTTCTTC | CASSYTRTGRYNEQFF
TRBJ2-1 | . | TRBV11-2 | . | TGTGCCAGCAGCTTAGATCATTCGGGTGAGCAGTTCTTC | CASSLDHSGEQFF
TRBJ2-7 | . | TRBV20-1 | TRBD1 | TGCAGTGCTCCATCACGACAGGGCGGCGGGTACGAGCAGTACTTC | CSAPSRQGGGYEQYF
TRBJ2-7 | . | TRBV14 | TRBD2 | TGTGCCAGCAGCCACCCGGGACTAGCGGGTTCCTACGAGCAGTACTTC | CASSHPGLAGSYEQYF
TRBJ1-5 | . | TRBV7-2 | TRBD1 | TGTGCCAGCAGCTTAGAAGGACAGGGTCAGCCCCAGCATTTT | CASSLEGQGQPQHF
TRBJ2-1 | once | TRBV27 | TRBD1 | TGTGCCAGCAGTTTAAGGGACAGGGGCCCCCTTACCTACAATGAGCAGTTCTTC | CASSLRDRGPLTYNEQFF
TRBJ2-1 | once | TRBV7-6 | TRBD2 | TGTGCCAGCAGCTTAGGACTTGGCGGGGGGTCCTACAATGAGCAGTTCTTC | CASSLGLGGGSYNEQFF
TRBJ1-1 | . | TRBV25-1 | . | TGTGCCAGCAGTGAAGCGAACCCGGGACGGGGGAACACTGAAGCTTTCTTT | CASSEANPGRGNTEAFF
TRBJ2-7 | . | TRBV7-9 | TRBD1 | TGTGCCAGCAGCTCGGACAGGTTATGGCCCGAGCAGTACTTC | CASSSDRLWPEQYF
TRBJ2-5 | . | TRBV4-1 | TRBD2 | TGCGCCAGCAGCCAAGATTTCGGCGGGAGGGGAGAGACCCAGTACTTC | CASSQDFGGRGETQYF
TRBJ2-7 | many | TRBV28 | TRBD1 | TGTGCCAGCGGGAATACAGGGGGAGGATACGAGCAGTACTTC | CASGNTGGGYEQYF
TRBJ1-2 | . | TRBV19 | . | TGTGCCAGTACTTATGGAGCAGGGGCACCACTCTATGGCTACACCTTC | CASTYGAGAPLYGYTF
TRBJ2-1 | . | TRBV7-2 | . | TGTGCCACAACGAGGGTCTCCTACAATGAGCAGTTCTTC | CATTRVSYNEQFF
TRBJ1-2 | many | TRBV6-6 | TRBD1 | TGTGCCAGCAGTTACCCGACAGGGGGCTATGGCTACACCTTC | CASSYPTGGYGYTF
TRBJ1-1 | . | TRBV6-1 | TRBD1 | TGTGCCAGCAGTGAGCACAGGGGGCAGAGTGAAGCTTTCTTT | CASSEHRGQSEAFF
TRBJ2-1 | few | TRBV7-9 | TRBD2 | TGTGCCAGCAGCTTATTAGCGGGAGTATTCAATGAGCAGTTCTTC | CASSLLAGVFNEQFF
TRBJ2-2 | few | TRBV12-3/TRBV12-4 | TRBD2 | TGTGCCAGCAGTGGTGGGTCGGGCGGGAGATGGACCGGGGAGCTGTTTTTT | CASSGGSGGRWTGELFF
TRBJ2-1 | . | TRBV29-1 | . | TGCAGTCACACAGAGAGCTCCTACAATGAGCAGTTCTTC | CSHTESSYNEQFF
TRBJ2-1 | many | TRBV4-3 | TRBD1 | TGCGCCAGCAGCCAAGAGGGGACAGGGAGAGCGCAGTTCTTC | CASSQEGTGRAQFF
TRBJ2-2 | . | TRBV6-1 | . | TGTGCCAGCAGTGACACTCCGAACACCGGGGAGCTGTTTTTT | CASSDTPNTGELFF